A single sample is the source of the 27 T cell receptor beta chains below, sequenced in a study of shared clonotypes between healthy human individuals. TCRdb's copy holds only in-frame clones and misses some; the assay was immunoSEQ multiplex PCR. This table has about a million clones, 60% to 80% appearing once. Specimen: memory CD4+ T cells from PBMCs. Stated subset: CD45RA-negative fraction. The receptors derive from a man between 18 and 35 years old in good health. Some clones in this sample may be carry-over from other donors' samples.

In its sample, this clone was seen once. The chain combines TRBV27 with TRBJ2-1; tentatively, D is TRBD2 (6 bases). This CDR3 contains 14 residues. Germline values: CDR1 MNHEY, CDR2 SMNVEV (reference sequence). Trimming removed 6 bases at V and 8 bases at J, with 17 bases between. In DNA form, the CDR3 reads TGTGCCAGCAGAAGGGACTCCGCTGGGGATGAGCAGTTCTTC. Translated: CASRRDSAGDEQFF.

J is TRBJ1-1 and V is TRBV28; the D gene is possibly TRBD1 (5 bases). The CDR3 runs 17 residues. V was cut by 6 bases and J by 0 bases, with 20 bases left in between. Germline values: CDR1 MDHEN, CDR2 SYDVKM. Here the CDR3 DNA reads TGTGCCAGCAGCTACCGGGACGGACTTATTATGAACACTGAAGCTTTCTTT. Amino acids: CASSYRDGLIMNTEAFF.

The chain is built from TRBV6-1 and TRBJ2-7; 12 nucleotides align to TRBD2. The CDR3 is 15 residues long. The V and J ends lost 5 bases and 3 bases, in that order; junction bases with no gene match: 5. Germline lookup yields CDR1 MNHNS and CDR2 SASEGT. The CDR3 loop is CASSLRTSGIYEQYF. Here the CDR3 DNA reads TGTGCCAGCAGTCTTAGGACTAGCGGGATCTACGAGCAGTACTTC.

The chain has TRBV6-6 and TRBJ1-5, with 8 bases matching TRBD1. With 4 bases clipped from V and 2 bases from J, the junction kept 4 bases outside the gene matches. Germline-derived CDR1 and CDR2 are MNHNY and SVGAGI (reference sequence). The CDR3 covers 15 residues. The chain's CDR3 is CASSWPGQGNQPQHF. The CDR3 region has the DNA TGTGCCAGCAGTTGGCCGGGACAGGGCAATCAGCCCCAGCATTTT.

This chain links TRBV28 with TRBJ2-3; TRBD2 agrees at 10 bases. The ends lost 6 bases at V and 0 bases at J; junction bases unmatched: 6. CDR1 and CDR2 from the germline V gene are MDHEN and SYDVKM. The CDR3 extends over 16 amino acids. CDR3 residues: CASRRSGRASTDTQYF. DNA of the CDR3: TGTGCCAGCAGGCGAAGCGGGAGGGCTAGCACAGATACGCAGTATTTT.

As regards this clone: Within the sample, other DNA sequences also encode this same CDR3. The J gene is TRBJ1-4, the V gene TRBV6-5, with D perhaps TRBD1 (5 bases). Germline V CDR1 and CDR2: MNHEY, SVGAGI. The ends were cut back, 2 bases at V and 8 bases at J, with 12 bases in the middle. The CDR3 length is 14 residues. The CDR3 loop reads CASSYTGGGEKLFF. CDR3 sequence (DNA): TGTGCCAGCAGTTACACCGGGGGTGGCGAAAAACTGTTTTTT.

The V call is TRBV5-1, the J call TRBJ2-7, with TRBD1 matching over 9 bases. Losses at the gene ends were 2 bases for V and 5 bases for J; bases not matched to a gene: 5. Germline lookup yields CDR1 SGHRS and CDR2 YFSETQ. This CDR3 is 14 amino acids long. CDR3 DNA: TGCGCCAGCAGCTTCACAGGGGGCCTCAACGAGCAGTACTTC. As protein: CASSFTGGLNEQYF.

The genes are TRBV18 and TRBJ1-2, with 9 bases matching TRBD1. In germline, CDR1 is KGHSH, CDR2 LQKENI. The CDR3 has 15 residues. J lost 1 base, V lost 3 bases, and 3 bases had no gene match. This chain's CDR3 is CASSPGDRVNYGYTF. DNA for the CDR3: TGTGCCAGCTCACCCGGGGACAGGGTTAACTATGGCTACACCTTC.

The V gene is TRBV19, the J gene TRBJ1-1; TRBD1 is a possible D gene (6 bases). Germline-derived CDR1 and CDR2 are LNHDA and SQIVND (reference sequence). The CDR3 covers 12 residues. Trimming shortened V by 8 bases and J by 6 bases, and 13 bases separated the two germline ends. DNA for the CDR3: TGTGCCAGTCTGGACAGCCTATCTGAAGCTTTCTTT. Residues: CASLDSLSEAFF. Based on the CDR3 plus reference TRBV19 and TRBJ1-1, the full variable domain is DGGITQSPKYLFRKEGQNVTLSCEQNLNHDAMYWYRQDPGQGLRLIYYSQIVNDFQKGDIAEGYSVSREKKESFPLTVTSAQKNPTAFYLCASLDSLSEAFFGQGTRLTVV.

This clone has just one count. The V and J genes are TRBV28 and TRBJ2-7, with D possibly being TRBD1 (7 bases). Trimming took off 2 bases at V and 13 bases at J, with 15 bases between the two ends. Germline V gene data show CDR1 as MDHEN and CDR2 as SYDVKM. The CDR3 has 12 amino acids. CDR3 coding DNA: TGTGCCAGCAGTTTACAGGGGCAGGGGGGTTACTTC. Amino acid sequence: CASSLQGQGGYF.

This chain uses TRBV5-1 with TRBJ2-7, with TRBD1 as a possible D gene (6 bases). This CDR3 contains 14 residues. CDR1 SGHRS and CDR2 YFSETQ come from the germline V gene. The V and J ends lost 3 bases and 4 bases respectively, with 14 bases between them. CDR3: CASSWATGRYEQYF. CDR3 nucleotides: TGCGCCAGCAGCTGGGCGACAGGTCGGTACGAGCAGTACTTC.

This sequence joins TRBV2 and TRBJ1-1; TRBD1 might be the D (5 bases). Trimming left V 8 bases short and J 5 bases short, with 12 bases between. Germline CDR1 and CDR2: SNHLY and FYNNEI. The CDR3 contains 12 residues. The CDR3 bases are TGTGCCAGCCAGGGACTGGGGACTGAAGCTTTCTTT. Its protein is CASQGLGTEAFF.

The chain joins TRBV2 to TRBJ2-3; 9 nucleotides align to TRBD2. Germline values: CDR1 SNHLY, CDR2 FYNNEI. V shed 7 bases, J shed 6 bases, and the junction held 5 bases outside the gene matches. The CDR3 is made up of 13 amino acids. CDR3 sequence: CASKAGGGDTQYF. CDR3 bases: TGTGCCAGCAAGGCGGGAGGGGGGGATACGCAGTATTTT.

The V call is TRBV5-1, the J call TRBJ2-3; the D call may be TRBD1 or TRBD2 (5 bases each). The germline gives CDR1 SGHRS, CDR2 YFSETQ. The CDR3 contains 13 residues. Trimming cost V 4 bases and J 8 bases, with 14 bases left between them. CDR3 nucleotide sequence: TGCGCCAGCAGCCCCACTGGGGGAACTACGCAGTATTTT. The encoded protein is CASSPTGGTTQYF.

This chain connects TRBV29-1 to TRBJ2-1; D not resolved. CDR1 and CDR2 from the germline V gene are SQVTM and ANQGSEA. The V end was cut by 3 bases, the J end by 9 bases, with 15 bases between. The CDR3 totals 13 residues. The CDR3 nucleotides read TGCAGCGTTGATGAATTAAAGCGCGGTGAGCAGTTCTTC. Its protein is CSVDELKRGEQFF.

This sequence joins TRBV5-1 and TRBJ2-3, with D possibly matching TRBD2 (5 bases). The CDR3 is 12 amino acids. The germline V gene has CDR1 SGHRS and CDR2 YFSETQ. The V end was cut by 7 bases, the J end by 2 bases, with 8 bases between. The CDR3 sequence: CASHGVTDTQYF. The CDR3 bases are TGCGCCAGCCACGGGGTCACAGATACGCAGTATTTT.

The chain has TRBV29-1 and TRBJ1-2, with 7 positions matching TRBD1. The germline V gene has CDR1 SQVTM and CDR2 ANQGSEA. Losses at the gene ends were 5 bases for V and 6 bases for J; bases not matched to a gene: 12. The CDR3 covers 14 residues. CDR3 loop: CSVIGGRGVDGYTF. The CDR3 DNA follows: TGCAGCGTTATCGGAGGCAGGGGGGTCGATGGCTACACCTTC.

This rearrangement joins TRBV27 to TRBJ1-2, with TRBD1 matching 10 bases. V dropped 6 bases and J dropped 5; count of bases not matched to a gene: 9. The CDR3 covers 15 residues. The germline gives CDR1 MNHEY, CDR2 SMNVEV (reference sequence). In DNA form, the CDR3 reads TGTGCCAGCAGCCTCGGGACAGGGGAAGGTTATGGCTACACCTTC. Translated: CASSLGTGEGYGYTF.

Here the CDR3 DNA reads TGTGCCATCGGGCAGGGGGAAGAAAAACTGTTTTTT. Translated: CAIGQGEEKLFF. The chain has TRBV10-3 and TRBJ1-4; 7 bases match TRBD1. Germline V gene sequence: CDR1 ENHRY, CDR2 SYGVKD. The CDR3 is made up of 12 amino acids. With V trimmed by 8 bases and J by 8 bases, 5 bases remained unmatched.

This clone occurred a few times. Different DNA sequences within this sample yield the same CDR3. The chain couples TRBV18 to TRBJ2-3; D not resolved. Germline CDR1 reads KGHSH; CDR2 reads LQKENI. The CDR3 spans 12 residues. V was pared by 0 bases and J by 6 bases, with 4 bases between. The CDR3 nucleotides read TGTGCCAGCTCACCACCGGGGGATACGCAGTATTTT. It specifies CASSPPGDTQYF.

This clone has more than one count but fewer than ten. The chain recombines TRBV27 with TRBJ1-2, with 8 bases identical to TRBD1. Looked up from germline, CDR1 is MNHEY and CDR2 is SMNVEV (reference sequence). V dropped 7 bases and J dropped 7; count of bases not matched to a gene: 11. This CDR3 has 14 residues. CDR3 sequence reads: CASTRQGTVGGYTF. The CDR3 DNA is TGTGCCAGCACACGACAGGGGACAGTCGGTGGCTACACCTTC.

The chain links TRBV10-2 to TRBJ1-5; TRBD1 might be the D (5 bases). CDR1 and CDR2 (germline): WSHSY, SAAADI. V gave up 4 bases and J gave up 2 bases, with 12 bases separating them. The CDR3 spans 15 residues. The DNA of the CDR3 is TGCGCCAGCAGTGCGGCAGGGCAGGGCAATCAGCCCCAGCATTTT. Its translation is CASSAAGQGNQPQHF.

The chain has TRBV7-3 and TRBJ2-1, with a possible D match to TRBD2 (5 bases). Germline assignment: CDR1 SGHTA and CDR2 FQGTGA. The V gene lost 5 bases and the J gene lost 8 bases, with 10 bases spanning the gap. The CDR3 has 12 residues. The CDR3 is CASSRTPDEQFF. The DNA of the CDR3 is TGTGCCAGCAGCCGGACTCCAGATGAGCAGTTCTTC.

This rearrangement joins TRBV19 to TRBJ2-6; D is unresolved. The length of the CDR3 is 17 residues. V was cut by 1 base and J by 0 bases, with 10 bases left in between. Per the germline V gene, CDR1 is LNHDA and CDR2 is SQIVND (reference sequence). CDR3 in amino acids: CASSIGHFGSGANVLTF. DNA for the CDR3: TGTGCCAGTAGTATAGGGCATTTTGGCTCTGGGGCCAACGTCCTGACTTTC.

There are a few counts of this clone. The rearrangement links TRBV7-2 to TRBJ2-7, with TRBD2 matching 7 bases. The V and J ends lost 4 bases and 0 bases, in that order; junction bases with no gene match: 9. Germline-derived CDR1 and CDR2 are SGHTA and FQGNSA. The CDR3 loop spans 16 amino acids. The CDR3 nucleotides read TGTGCCAGCAGCTCCAGCGGGGTAACCTCCTCCTACGAGCAGTACTTC. Protein product: CASSSSGVTSSYEQYF. Together with reference TRBV7-2 and TRBJ2-7, the CDR3 gives the full variable domain: GAGVSQSPSNKVTEKGKDVELRCDPISGHTALYWYRQSLGQGLEFLIYFQGNSAPDKSGLPSDRFSAERTGGSVSTLTIQRTQQEDSAVYLCASSSSGVTSSYEQYFGPGTRLTVT.

This sequence joins TRBV28 and TRBJ2-7; perhaps D is TRBD1 or TRBD2 (5 bases each). Germline V gene lookup returns CDR1 MDHEN and CDR2 SYDVKM. The CDR3 loop spans 16 amino acids. The germline V and J ends were trimmed by 2 bases and 1 base, with 15 bases remaining between them. CDR3 sequence reads: CASSLILGDRSYEQYF. CDR3 sequence (DNA): TGTGCCAGCAGTTTAATTTTGGGGGACCGATCCTACGAGCAGTACTTC.

Here the CDR3 DNA reads TGTGCCAGCAGCGCACTCGGCACAGTTCGGGAGACCCAGTACTTC. Translating gives CASSALGTVRETQYF. The chain carries TRBV7-2 and TRBJ2-5; no clear D gene. V was trimmed by 5 bases and J by 5 bases, leaving 18 bases between them. The CDR3 runs 15 residues. From germline, CDR1 is SGHTA and CDR2 FQGNSA.